This entry lists 14 T cell receptor beta chains sequenced from one sample in a study of identical twins. TCRdb fed the 5' RACE reads into MiXCR, producing one record per CDR3 protein. This sample has hundreds of thousands of distinct CDR3 sequences, with around 8.3% found just once. These data are also associated with another study on yellow fever vaccine responses in identical twins.

Source material: PBMCs. The source of these receptors is a young woman in good health.

The chain employs TRBV20-1 and TRBJ2-5; D is possibly TRBD1 or TRBD2 (6 bases each). With 5 bases removed from V and 1 base from J, the gap between germline ends came to 23 bases. The CDR3 has 17 amino acids. The V gene's germline CDR1 is DFQATT and CDR2 SNEGSKA (reference sequence). The CDR3 loop is CSAWGSQGRNIQETQYF. For the CDR3, the DNA is TGCAGTGCTTGGGGGAGCCAGGGGAGGAACATCCAAGAGACCCAGTACTTC.

This clonotype was seen a few times. The chain carries TRBV28 and TRBJ2-2; 9 bases align to TRBD1. CDR1 and CDR2 (germline): MDHEN, SYDVKM. The CDR3 is made up of 15 amino acids. After removal of 4 bases from V and 5 bases from J, the junction contained 5 bases not matched to a gene. The CDR3 is CASSSLQGATGELFF. The CDR3 DNA is TGTGCCAGCAGTTCATTACAGGGGGCAACCGGGGAGCTGTTTTTT.

CDR3 sequence reads: CASSQIADRASNEQFF. CDR3 nucleotide sequence: TGTGCCAGCAGCCAAATAGCGGACAGGGCGAGCAATGAGCAGTTCTTC. The genes are TRBV3-1 and TRBJ2-1; 8 bases align to TRBD1. Germline V CDR1 and CDR2: LGHDT, YNNKEL (reference sequence). The CDR3 has 16 amino acids. With 2 bases clipped from V and 6 bases from J, the junction kept 9 bases outside the gene matches.

This chain connects TRBV15 to TRBJ2-3, with D possibly TRBD2 on 5 matching bases. Trimming removed 5 bases from V and 5 bases from J, with 5 bases in between. Looked up from germline, CDR1 is LNHNV and CDR2 is YYDKDF (reference sequence). The CDR3 sequence is 11 residues long. The CDR3 loop reads CATSGRDTQYF. Here the CDR3 DNA reads TGTGCCACCAGCGGGAGAGATACGCAGTATTTT.

This clonotype was detected ten times or more. The rearrangement joins TRBV20-1 to TRBJ2-2; 10 bases match TRBD2. J was trimmed by 5 bases and V by 1 base; bases with no gene match: 10. There are 17 residues in the CDR3. Per germline, CDR1 DFQATT and CDR2 SNEGSKA (reference sequence). CDR3 DNA sequence: TGCAGTGCTAGAGGGGGGCTAGCGGGAGTCCGGACCGGGGAGCTGTTTTTT. Protein product: CSARGGLAGVRTGELFF.

This clonotype was counted only a few times. CDR3 sequence reads: CASSSSPLNEQYF. The CDR3 DNA reads as TGTGCCAGCAGTTCCTCCCCACTCAATGAGCAGTACTTC. The chain couples TRBV28 to TRBJ2-7; D uncertain. This CDR3 spans 13 amino acids. V shed 4 bases and J shed 7 bases, with 14 bases lying between them. Germline lookup yields CDR1 MDHEN and CDR2 SYDVKM. Full variable domain (outside the CDR3, taken from reference TRBV28 and TRBJ2-7): DVKVTQSSRYLVKRTGEKVFLECVQDMDHENMFWYRQDPGLGLRLIYFSYDVKMKEKGDIPEGYSVSREKKERFSLILESASTNQTSMYLCASSSSPLNEQYFGPGTRLTVT.

This clonotype has just a few counts. V gene TRBV20-1 combines with J gene TRBJ1-6; weak D call: TRBD1 (5 bases). Germline V gene lookup returns CDR1 DFQATT and CDR2 SNEGSKA (reference sequence). V was clipped by 0 bases and J by 5 bases, with 20 bases between them. The CDR3 is made up of 18 amino acids. The CDR3: CSARDGGSGGVNNSPLHF. In nucleotides, the CDR3 is TGCAGTGCTAGAGATGGCGGCTCGGGGGGAGTTAATAATTCACCCCTCCACTTT.

The V and J genes are TRBV27 and TRBJ1-1; the match to TRBD1 covers 7 bases. The J segment lost 11 bases and the V segment lost 6 bases, leaving 12 bases of the junction unmatched. The germline V gene has CDR1 MNHEY and CDR2 SMNVEV (reference sequence). This CDR3 comprises 13 residues. CDR3 amino acids: CASRKGARFGAFF. The CDR3 nucleotides are TGTGCCAGCAGGAAGGGGGCGAGGTTTGGGGCTTTCTTT.

This clonotype was seen at least ten times. CDR3 residues: CASSLKGTSRPQHF. In nucleotides, the CDR3 is TGTGCCAGCAGTTTAAAAGGGACCTCACGGCCCCAGCATTTT. The V gene is TRBV27, the J gene TRBJ1-5; maybe TRBD1 (5 bases). The V end lost 2 bases, the J end lost 9 bases, and 14 bases lay between the germline ends. CDR3 length: 14 amino acids. CDR1 is MNHEY and CDR2 is SMNVEV in the germline V gene (reference sequence).

The chain recombines TRBV6-1 with TRBJ2-1, with a tentative D call TRBD2 (5 bases). The CDR3 length is 13 residues. In germline, CDR1 is MNHNS, CDR2 SASEGT. V lost 6 bases to trimming and J lost 12 bases, with 18 bases between them. The CDR3 coding sequence is TGTGCCAGCAGCGCCACTAGGGAGAGAGTGCAGTTCTTC. This codes for CASSATRERVQFF.

This clonotype appeared a single time. The chain has TRBV5-4 and TRBJ2-1; possibly TRBD2 for D (6 bases). V was cut by 4 bases and J by 6 bases, with 11 bases left in between. The CDR3 is 13 amino acids. Per germline, CDR1 SGHNT and CDR2 YYREEE (reference sequence). CDR3: CASSGGISNEQFF. The DNA for the CDR3 is TGTGCCAGCAGCGGAGGGATAAGCAATGAGCAGTTCTTC.

The chain recombines TRBV29-1 with TRBJ2-5; maybe TRBD1 (6 bases). V dropped 5 bases and J dropped 5 bases, with 12 bases sitting between them. The CDR3 extends over 12 amino acids. CDR1 and CDR2 (germline): SQVTM, ANQGSEA. CDR3 DNA: TGCAGCGTTTCCGACAGGTGGGAGACCCAGTACTTC. Its translation is CSVSDRWETQYF.

This clonotype was counted many times. This sequence joins TRBV7-2 and TRBJ1-2; the D gene is possibly TRBD1 (5 bases). Between the trimmed V and J ends, which lost 5 bases and 5 bases, there was a span of 12 bases. The CDR3 runs 13 residues. Germline V CDR1 and CDR2: SGHTA, FQGNSA. CDR3 residues: CASSQRGGYGYTF. Here the CDR3 DNA reads TGTGCCAGCAGCCAAAGGGGAGGGTATGGCTACACCTTC.

This clonotype was counted at least ten times. This chain uses TRBV18 with TRBJ2-5; 8 bases are a match to TRBD1. CDR1 KGHSH and CDR2 LQKENI come from the germline V gene. With V trimmed by 6 bases and J by 4 bases, 4 bases remained unmatched. CDR3 length: 13 amino acids. The CDR3 sequence is CASSDRGGETQYF. DNA for the CDR3: TGTGCCAGCTCCGACAGGGGAGGAGAGACCCAGTACTTC.